Below, 32 T cell receptor beta chains from the same sample are listed, as sequenced in a study of cytomegalovirus exposure and HLA in healthy donors. Vbeta (60) and Jbeta (13) primers were used in the PCR. Profiling relied on immunoSEQ multiplex PCR, and the TCRdb table lists in-frame clones only, not all of them. The sample lists 80,000 to 100,000 clones, roughly 83% occurring once. Source material: PBMCs. The receptors derive from a male donor in good health and CMV-seropositive.

The chain is built from TRBV6-5 and TRBJ1-5; 10 nucleotides align to TRBD1. Germline-derived CDR1 and CDR2 are MNHEY and SVGAGI. The CDR3 covers 13 residues. V trimming: 5 bases; J trimming: 7 bases; junction bases outside the gene matches: 2. The CDR3 DNA reads as TGTGCCAGCAGTGGACAGGGGGGACAGCCCCAGCATTTT. It translates to CASSGQGGQPQHF.

This chain joins TRBV10-3 and TRBJ1-1; 7 nucleotides match TRBD1. Germline CDR1 is ENHRY and CDR2 is SYGVKD. Trimming removed 3 bases from V and 8 bases from J; junction bases left unmatched: 6. The CDR3 has 13 residues. In DNA, the CDR3 is TGTGCCATCAGTGACCCGGACAGGTCGGAAGCTTTCTTT. Encoded protein: CAISDPDRSEAFF.

The gene calls are TRBV5-4 and TRBJ1-6; D is possibly TRBD1 (6 bases). The CDR3 spans 14 residues. Trimming removed 4 bases at V and 5 bases at J, with 10 bases between. Germline CDR1 SGHNT, CDR2 YYREEE (reference sequence). The CDR3: CASSPGQHNSPLHF. The DNA of the CDR3 is TGTGCCAGCAGCCCTGGACAGCATAATTCACCCCTCCACTTT.

The chain recombines TRBV30 with TRBJ1-1; 7 positions agree with TRBD1. This CDR3 is 13 amino acids long. The germline V gene has CDR1 GTSNPN and CDR2 SVGIG (reference sequence). The J segment lost 4 bases and the V segment lost 1 base, leaving 3 bases of the junction unmatched. CDR3 in DNA: TGTGCCTGGAGTGCGCAGGGGGGCACTGAAGCTTTCTTT. It specifies CAWSAQGGTEAFF.

This sequence joins TRBV6-5 and TRBJ2-5; D not certain. The V gene's germline CDR1 is MNHEY and CDR2 SVGAGI. Trimming took 0 bases from V and 5 from J, leaving 7 bases between them. This CDR3 has 13 amino acids. CDR3 nucleotide sequence: TGTGCCAGCAGTTACTCGAATAGCGAGACCCAGTACTTC. This codes for CASSYSNSETQYF.

V and J are TRBV5-4 and TRBJ1-6, with TRBD1 matching over 8 bases. CDR3 length: 18 residues. Germline CDR1 is SGHNT and CDR2 is YYREEE (reference sequence). J gave up 8 bases and V 5 bases, and 18 bases lay outside the gene matches. CDR3 loop: CASSRGGSGGLGDSPLHF. The CDR3 DNA is TGTGCCAGCAGTCGGGGCGGATCAGGGGGCCTAGGGGATTCACCCCTCCACTTT.

This clone showed up just a few times. The J gene is TRBJ1-5, the V gene TRBV6-5; TRBD1 is a possible D gene (6 bases). The CDR3 extends over 15 amino acids. CDR1 is MNHEY, CDR2 SVGAGI, per germline. The germline V and J ends were trimmed by 5 bases and 7 bases, with 18 bases remaining between them. The CDR3 bases are TGTGCCAGCAGTCTGACTCCGGAAGGGGGACAGCCCCAGCATTTT. Translating it yields CASSLTPEGGQPQHF.

This chain joins TRBV5-4 and TRBJ2-5; 9 nucleotides line up with TRBD2. CDR1 SGHNT and CDR2 YYREEE come from the germline V gene (reference sequence). Losses at the gene ends were 0 bases for V and 5 bases for J; bases not matched to a gene: 11. The CDR3 spans 17 residues. The CDR3 loop reads CASSLAGVSGGYETQYF. For the CDR3, the DNA is TGTGCCAGCAGCTTGGCCGGCGTTAGCGGGGGATACGAGACCCAGTACTTC.

This clone was seen only once. The chain links TRBV29-1 to TRBJ2-7; D remains ambiguous. Germline loops: CDR1 SQVTM, CDR2 ANQGSEA. Trimming cost V 4 bases and J 5 bases, with 9 bases left between them. The CDR3 is 11 amino acids. The CDR3 nucleotides read TGCAGCGTTGCTCGCGAGGACGAGCAGTACTTC. Protein: CSVAREDEQYF.

The chain carries TRBV5-1 and TRBJ2-5; no definite D call. CDR1 is SGHRS and CDR2 is YFSETQ in the germline V gene. The CDR3 is 13 amino acids. Trimming left V 0 bases short and J 3 bases short, with 6 bases between. The CDR3 region is CASSLGAEETQYF. The CDR3 coding sequence is TGCGCCAGCAGCTTGGGGGCAGAAGAGACCCAGTACTTC. The full variable domain, its missing parts supplied by reference TRBV5-1 and TRBJ2-5, is KAGVTQTPRYLIKTRGQQVTLSCSPISGHRSVSWYQQTPGQGLQFLFEYFSETQRNKGNFPGRFSGRQFSNSRSEMNVSTLELGDSALYLCASSLGAEETQYFGPGTRLLVL.

CDR3 in DNA: TGTGCCAGCAAGAGACAGAATCAGCCCCAGCATTTT. Encoded protein: CASKRQNQPQHF. The rearrangement uses TRBV2 and TRBJ1-5, with D tentatively TRBD1 (5 bases). This CDR3 has 12 amino acids. Germline loops: CDR1 SNHLY, CDR2 FYNNEI. Deletions cut 7 bases from V and 4 bases from J, with 8 bases between.

This clone was picked up one time. CDR3 coding DNA: TGTGCCATCAGTCTTGCCGGGACTCGGGGCGGCGAGCAGTTCTTC. Translated, it gives CAISLAGTRGGEQFF. The V gene is TRBV10-3, the J gene TRBJ2-1; D possibly corresponds to TRBD2 (6 bases). The CDR3 extends over 15 amino acids. The germline gives CDR1 ENHRY, CDR2 SYGVKD. Trimming removed 5 bases from V and 10 bases from J, with 21 bases in between.

The rearrangement uses TRBV6-1 and TRBJ1-5; tentative D call: TRBD1 (6 bases). In germline, CDR1 is MNHNS, CDR2 SASEGT. This CDR3 region has 18 residues. Trimming shortened V by 4 bases and J by 1 base, and 20 bases separated the two germline ends. This chain's CDR3 is CASSGGHTLGHSNQPQHF. CDR3 coding DNA: TGTGCCAGCAGTGGTGGACATACCTTGGGACACAGCAATCAGCCCCAGCATTTT.

This chain links TRBV12-5 with TRBJ2-3, with 8 bases lining up with TRBD2. Germline trimming cut 8 bases from V and 14 bases from J; bases unmatched to any gene: 9. CDR3 length equals 11 residues. Germline V CDR1 and CDR2: LGHNT, FRNRAP. CDR3 protein: CASSQAGAGYF. The CDR3 DNA reads TGTGCTAGTAGCCAAGCGGGGGCGGGGTATTTT.

The rearrangement uses TRBV5-8 and TRBJ1-5, with TRBD1 identical over 9 bases. This CDR3 has 15 residues. V trimming: 2 bases; J trimming: 5 bases; junction bases outside the gene matches: 5. Germline V gives CDR1 SGHTS, CDR2 YDEGEE. The CDR3 region is CASSFGTGSYQPQHF. In DNA, the CDR3 is TGTGCCAGCAGCTTCGGGACAGGGAGTTATCAGCCCCAGCATTTT.

The chain carries TRBV6-5 and TRBJ1-1; D not certain. CDR3 length equals 13 residues. The germline CDR1 and CDR2 sequences are MNHEY and SVGAGI. V was shortened by 5 bases and J by 5 bases, with 12 bases between the two germline ends. CDR3 protein: CASSVRTGTEAFF. Written as DNA, the CDR3 is TGTGCCAGCAGTGTCCGCACGGGGACTGAAGCTTTCTTT.

The table lists this clone with a count of one. This rearrangement joins TRBV7-9 to TRBJ2-1, with 9 bases fitting TRBD1. CDR3 length: 17 residues. CDR1 and CDR2 from the germline V gene are SEHNR and FQNEAQ (reference sequence). The junction had 16 bases not matched to a gene; V was cut back by 6 bases and J by 7 bases. The CDR3 DNA sequence: TGTGCCAGCAGTGCACAACCGGGACAGGGTTTTATGAATGAGCAGTTCTTC. This translates into CASSAQPGQGFMNEQFF.

For the CDR3, the DNA is TGTGCCAGCAGCTTAGACAGGACAGAACGGGGACAGCCCCAGCATTTT. Translation: CASSLDRTERGQPQHF. V and J are TRBV7-2 and TRBJ1-5, with D possibly being TRBD1 (6 bases). The length of the CDR3 is 16 residues. V lost 1 base, J lost 7 bases, and 17 bases lay in between. Per the germline V gene, CDR1 is SGHTA and CDR2 is FQGNSA. Looking up the rest from reference TRBV7-2 and TRBJ1-5 gives the full variable domain: GAGVSQSPSNKVTEKGKDVELRCDPISGHTALYWYRQSLGQGLEFLIYFQGNSAPDKSGLPSDRFSAERTGGSVSTLTIQRTQQEDSAVYLCASSLDRTERGQPQHFGDGTRLSIL.

The chain joins TRBV2 to TRBJ2-3; TRBD2 matches 8 bases. The junction had 6 bases not matched to a gene; V was cut back by 6 bases and J by 1 base. Germline V gene lookup returns CDR1 SNHLY and CDR2 FYNNEI. This CDR3 is built from 15 residues. The CDR3 coding sequence is TGTGCCAGCAGCCTCCGTAGCGGGGGCACAGATACGCAGTATTTT. Its protein product is CASSLRSGGTDTQYF. Drawing the rest from reference TRBV2 and TRBJ2-3, the complete variable domain is EPEVTQTPSHQVTQMGQEVILRCVPISNHLYFYWYRQILGQKVEFLVSFYNNEISEKSEIFDDQFSVERPDGSNFTLKIRSTKLEDSAMYFCASSLRSGGTDTQYFGPGTRLTVL.

There are a few counts of this clone. The chain joins TRBV27 to TRBJ2-7; TRBD1 aligns across 9 bases. The CDR3 contains 15 residues. Germline CDR1 is MNHEY and CDR2 is SMNVEV (reference sequence). V was pared by 6 bases and J by 5 bases, with 11 bases of the junction left unmatched. CDR3 nucleotide sequence: TGTGCCAGCAGGGCGGGACAGGGCTTTCTCAACGAGCAGTACTTC. Amino acids: CASRAGQGFLNEQYF.

J is TRBJ2-7 and V is TRBV5-1; D is undetermined. The CDR3 is 14 amino acids. Germline V lookup: CDR1 SGHRS, CDR2 YFSETQ. Trimming stripped 0 bases from V and 3 bases from J, with 10 bases between. Here the CDR3 reads CASSLERGNYEQYF. For the CDR3, the DNA is TGCGCCAGCAGCTTGGAGCGAGGAAACTACGAGCAGTACTTC. Filled out from reference TRBV5-1 and TRBJ2-7, the complete variable domain reads KAGVTQTPRYLIKTRGQQVTLSCSPISGHRSVSWYQQTPGQGLQFLFEYFSETQRNKGNFPGRFSGRQFSNSRSEMNVSTLELGDSALYLCASSLERGNYEQYFGPGTRLTVT.

The rearrangement joins TRBV5-1 to TRBJ2-1, with a possible D match to TRBD1 (5 bases). This CDR3 contains 15 residues. From germline, CDR1 is SGHRS and CDR2 YFSETQ. Trimming took off 2 bases at V and 2 bases at J, with 11 bases between the two ends. The CDR3: CASSLIVTAYNEQFF. CDR3 DNA sequence: TGCGCCAGCAGCTTAATAGTGACAGCCTACAATGAGCAGTTCTTC.

The V call is TRBV5-1, the J call TRBJ1-5; TRBD1 matches 9 bases. This CDR3 has 14 residues. V lost 1 base and J lost 6; bases outside the gene matches: 2. Germline CDR1 and CDR2: SGHRS and YFSETQ. The CDR3: CASSLWGQGQPQHF. The DNA for the CDR3 is TGCGCCAGCAGCTTGTGGGGACAGGGTCAGCCCCAGCATTTT.

CDR3 protein: CASSLGTSGEQYF. DNA of the CDR3: TGTGCCAGCTCACTAGGGACTAGCGGAGAGCAGTACTTC. The chain joins TRBV18 to TRBJ2-7; 11 bases are shared with TRBD2. The CDR3 has 13 residues. From germline, CDR1 is KGHSH and CDR2 LQKENI. J lost 7 bases, V lost 4 bases, and 3 bases had no gene match.

The V gene is TRBV2, the J gene TRBJ1-2; 7 bases line up with TRBD1. Unmatched junction bases numbered 7, after V lost 4 bases and J lost 8 bases. Germline V gene sequence: CDR1 SNHLY, CDR2 FYNNEI. This CDR3 has 13 amino acids. Written as DNA, the CDR3 is TGTGCCAGCAGTGCGGACAGGCAGAGGGGCTACACCTTC. This translates into CASSADRQRGYTF.

V usage is TRBV5-1 and J usage is TRBJ2-1; weak D call: TRBD2 (6 bases). The V gene's germline CDR1 is SGHRS and CDR2 YFSETQ. V was clipped by 0 bases and J by 15 bases, with 19 bases between them. The CDR3 consists of 14 residues. The CDR3, as DNA: TGCGCCAGCAGCTTGGCCGAAGTTGGCGGGGAAACGTTCTTC. This gives the protein CASSLAEVGGETFF.

The chain employs TRBV25-1 and TRBJ1-2; TRBD1 matches 9 bases. This CDR3 is 14 amino acids long. With V trimmed by 7 bases and J by 5 bases, 8 bases remained unmatched. Germline CDR1 is MGHDK and CDR2 is SYGVNS. The CDR3 DNA follows: TGTGCCAGCAAGGGGACAGGGAAAGAGTATGGCTACACCTTC. Protein product: CASKGTGKEYGYTF.

There are a few counts of this clone. The V gene is TRBV14, the J gene TRBJ2-3; 7 bases align to TRBD2. Trimming cost V 4 bases and J 5 bases; bases outside gene matches: 18. Germline CDR1 and CDR2: SGHDN and FVKESK. This CDR3 region has 18 residues. The CDR3 region is CASSRTLVIGGGIDTQYF. The CDR3 region has the DNA TGTGCCAGCAGCCGAACCCTCGTTATTGGGGGGGGAATAGATACGCAGTATTTT. Combining the CDR3 with reference TRBV14 and TRBJ2-3 gives the whole variable domain EAGVTQFPSHSVIEKGQTVTLRCDPISGHDNLYWYRRVMGKEIKFLLHFVKESKQDESGMPNNRFLAERTGGTYSTLKVQPAELEDSGVYFCASSRTLVIGGGIDTQYFGPGTRLTVL.

The chain carries TRBV11-2 and TRBJ2-4, with a tentative D call TRBD1 (5 bases). Germline CDR1 SGHAT, CDR2 FQNNGV. V gave up 5 bases and J gave up 6 bases, with 11 bases separating them. This CDR3 region has 13 residues. CDR3 in DNA: TGTGCCAGCAGCCCGTCCCAGGGAAACATTCAGTACTTC. Translating it yields CASSPSQGNIQYF.

This clone turned up a few times. V is TRBV5-8 and J is TRBJ2-7; TRBD1 aligns across 10 bases. The CDR3 totals 14 residues. Germline CDR1 is SGHTS and CDR2 is YDEGEE. The trim removed 1 base at V and 5 bases at J, leaving 3 bases unmatched. CDR3 amino acids: CASSLRQGADEQYF. CDR3 in DNA: TGTGCCAGCAGCTTGCGACAGGGGGCCGACGAGCAGTACTTC.

This chain uses TRBV7-2 with TRBJ1-5, with D tentatively TRBD1 (6 bases). The CDR3 is 15 residues long. Trimming stripped 1 base from V and 3 bases from J, with 10 bases between. Per germline, CDR1 SGHTA and CDR2 FQGNSA. The CDR3 sequence is CASSLVGGDNQPQHF. The CDR3 DNA sequence: TGTGCCAGCAGCTTAGTTGGGGGCGACAATCAGCCCCAGCATTTT.

This clone was detected only a few times. The chain is built from TRBV4-3 and TRBJ2-7; 11 bases are a match to TRBD1. This CDR3 has 14 residues. CDR1 LGHNA and CDR2 YSLEER come from the germline V gene. The V gene end was trimmed by 3 bases and the J gene end by 7 bases; junction bases not matched to a gene: 5. The CDR3 DNA sequence: TGCGCCAGCAGCCACGGACAGGGGGCGCCTGAGCAGTACTTC. It translates to CASSHGQGAPEQYF.